The T cell receptor (beta chain) under discussion was sequenced for a study of blood T cell repertoires in COVID-19. Data came from immunoSEQ multiplex PCR; TCRdb stores just in-frame clones and leaves some out. This sample has about 500,000 clones, with nearly 90% found just once. V lost 0 bases, J lost 5 bases, and 15 bases stayed unmatched. This CDR3 spans 18 amino acids. Germline lookup yields CDR1 MGHRA and CDR2 YSYEKL. Enrolled during active infection, Seattle patients were then followed longitudinally. V usage is TRBV4-1 and J usage is TRBJ1-2, with 7 bases lining up with TRBD1. The source material was peripheral blood. The clonotype was recovered from a man aged 18 to 30 with COVID-19, enrolled during active disease. This CDR3 reads CASSQELTGRLARYGYTF. CDR3 coding DNA: TGCGCCAGCAGCCAAGAATTGACAGGGCGGCTGGCCCGTTATGGCTACACCTTC.